This T cell receptor (beta chain) was identified during a study of regulatory T cells in long-lasting Graves disease. Germline V gene sequence: CDR1 SQVTM, CDR2 ANQGSEA. The ends were cut back, 7 bases at V and 4 bases at J, with 19 bases in the middle. The CDR3 is 15 residues long. Both iRepertoire HTBI primers and Arm-PCR of CDR3 regions were used to build the TCR beta libraries. MiXCR, applied by TCRdb to the multiplex PCR reads, yields one record per CDR3 protein. This table has about 470,000 distinct CDR3 sequences, under 25% appearing once. Time point denoted: persistent/refractory GD, antithyroid drugs over 5 years with positive TRAb. PBMCs provided the RNA from which the TCR library was made.

The sequencing used peripheral blood mononuclear cells (PBMCs), collected when the disease was refractory, from a patient treated with antithyroid drugs. The TCR sequence derives from a female donor with Graves disease. V and J are TRBV29-1 and TRBJ2-2; a weak D match, TRBD1 (7 bases). CDR3 nucleotide sequence: TGCAGCGCGACGGGGACAGAACTAGCCACCGGGGAGCTGTTTTTT. It is translated as CSATGTELATGELFF.